This record concerns one T cell receptor beta chain sequence. The record originates from a study of blood T cell repertoires in COVID-19. This CDR3 has 14 amino acids. Trimming removed 0 bases from V and 5 bases from J, with 11 bases in between. Germline loops: CDR1 SGDLS, CDR2 YYNGEE. The table came from immunoSEQ multiplex PCR; TCRdb's copy has only in-frame clones and leaves some out. The sample carries roughly 180,000 clones, 60% to 85% recorded once. The sequenced sample consisted of peripheral blood. The clonotype comes from a woman aged 60-75 years with COVID-19, enrolled during active disease. This chain connects TRBV9 to TRBJ1-1; D perhaps matches TRBD1 (5 bases). For the CDR3, the DNA is TGTGCCAGCAGCGTAGGGGGGAGGGGTACTGAAGCTTTCTTT. Residues: CASSVGGRGTEAFF. Complete variable domain (other parts from reference TRBV9 and TRBJ1-1): DSGVTQTPKHLITATGQRVTLRCSPRSGDLSVYWYQQSLDQGLQFLIQYYNGEERAKGNILERFSAQQFPDLHSELNLSSLELGDSALYFCASSVGGRGTEAFFGQGTRLTVV.